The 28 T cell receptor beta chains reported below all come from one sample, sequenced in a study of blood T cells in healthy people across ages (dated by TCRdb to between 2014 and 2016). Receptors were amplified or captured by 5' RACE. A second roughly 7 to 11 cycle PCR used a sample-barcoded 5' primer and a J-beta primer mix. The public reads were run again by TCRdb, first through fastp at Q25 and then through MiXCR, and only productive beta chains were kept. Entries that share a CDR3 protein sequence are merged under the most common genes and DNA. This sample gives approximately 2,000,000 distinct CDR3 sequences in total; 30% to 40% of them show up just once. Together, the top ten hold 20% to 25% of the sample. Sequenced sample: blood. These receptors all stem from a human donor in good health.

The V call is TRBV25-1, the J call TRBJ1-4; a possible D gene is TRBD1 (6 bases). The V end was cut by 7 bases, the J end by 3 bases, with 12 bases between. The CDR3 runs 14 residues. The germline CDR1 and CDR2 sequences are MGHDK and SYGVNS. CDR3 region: CASTGGQPNEKLFF. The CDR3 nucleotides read TGTGCCAGCACCGGGGGGCAGCCTAATGAAAAACTGTTTTTT. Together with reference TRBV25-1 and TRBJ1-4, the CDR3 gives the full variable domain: EADIYQTPRYLVIGTGKKITLECSQTMGHDKMYWYQQDPGMELHLIHYSYGVNSTEKGDLSSESTVSRIRTEHFPLTLESARPSHTSQYLCASTGGQPNEKLFFGSGTQLSVL.

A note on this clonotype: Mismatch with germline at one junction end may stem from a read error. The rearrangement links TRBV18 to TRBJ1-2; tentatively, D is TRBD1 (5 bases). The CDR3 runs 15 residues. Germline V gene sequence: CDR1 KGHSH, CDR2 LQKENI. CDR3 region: CASSLGTEGTYGYTF. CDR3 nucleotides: TGTGCCAGCTCTTTGGGGACCGAAGGGACCTATGGCTATACCTTC.

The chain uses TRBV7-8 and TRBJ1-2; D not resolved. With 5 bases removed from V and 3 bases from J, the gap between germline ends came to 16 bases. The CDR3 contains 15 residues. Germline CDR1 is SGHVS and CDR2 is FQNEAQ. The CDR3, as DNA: TGTGCCAGCAGCCAATCCCCGGACGGATACTATGGCTACACCTTC. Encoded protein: CASSQSPDGYYGYTF. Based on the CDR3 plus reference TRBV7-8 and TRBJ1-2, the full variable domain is GAGVSQSPRYKVAKRGQDVALRCDPISGHVSLFWYQQALGQGPEFLTYFQNEAQLDKSGLPSDRFFAERPEGSVSTLKIQRTQQEDSAVYLCASSQSPDGYYGYTFGSGTRLTVV.

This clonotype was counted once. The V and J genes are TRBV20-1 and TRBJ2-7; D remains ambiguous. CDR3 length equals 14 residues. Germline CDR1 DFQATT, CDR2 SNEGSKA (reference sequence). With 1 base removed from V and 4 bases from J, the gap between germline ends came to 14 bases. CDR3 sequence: CSARGFTERYEQYF. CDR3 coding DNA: TGCAGTGCTAGAGGGTTTACTGAACGATACGAGCAGTACTTC.

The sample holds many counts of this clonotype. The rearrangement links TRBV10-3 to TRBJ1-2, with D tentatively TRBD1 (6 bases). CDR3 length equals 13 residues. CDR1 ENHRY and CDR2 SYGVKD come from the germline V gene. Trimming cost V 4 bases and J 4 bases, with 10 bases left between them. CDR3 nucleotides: TGTGCCATCAGTGGGGACACCGGCTATGGCTACACCTTC. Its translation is CAISGDTGYGYTF.

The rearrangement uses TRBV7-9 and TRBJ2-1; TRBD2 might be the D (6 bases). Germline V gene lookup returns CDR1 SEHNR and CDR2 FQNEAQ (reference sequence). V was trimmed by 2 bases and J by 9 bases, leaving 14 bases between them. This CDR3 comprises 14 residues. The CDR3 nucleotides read TGTGCCAGCAGCTTACTCGGTCCCGGGGGTGAGCAGTTCTTC. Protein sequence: CASSLLGPGGEQFF. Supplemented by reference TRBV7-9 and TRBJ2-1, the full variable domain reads DTGVSQNPRHKITKRGQNVTFRCDPISEHNRLYWYRQTLGQGPEFLTYFQNEAQLEKSRLLSDRFSAERPKGSFSTLEIQRTEQGDSAMYLCASSLLGPGGEQFFGPGTRLTVL.

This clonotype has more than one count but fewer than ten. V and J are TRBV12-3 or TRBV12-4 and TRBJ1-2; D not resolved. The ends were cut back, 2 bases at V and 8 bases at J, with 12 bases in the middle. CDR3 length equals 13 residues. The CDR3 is CASSLWEDGGYTF. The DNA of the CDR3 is TGTGCCAGCAGTTTATGGGAGGACGGGGGCTACACCTTC.

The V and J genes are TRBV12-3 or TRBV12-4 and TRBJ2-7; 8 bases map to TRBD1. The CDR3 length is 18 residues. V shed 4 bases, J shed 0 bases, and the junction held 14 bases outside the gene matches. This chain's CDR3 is CASSWGRTGRTLSYEQYF. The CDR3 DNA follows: TGTGCCAGCAGTTGGGGACGGACAGGGAGAACCCTCTCCTACGAGCAGTACTTC.

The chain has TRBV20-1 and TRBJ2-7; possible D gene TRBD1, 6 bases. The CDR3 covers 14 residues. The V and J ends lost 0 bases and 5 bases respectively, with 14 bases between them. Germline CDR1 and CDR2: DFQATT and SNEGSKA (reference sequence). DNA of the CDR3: TGCAGTGCTAGAGATCACACAGGGCATAACGAGCAGTACTTC. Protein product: CSARDHTGHNEQYF.

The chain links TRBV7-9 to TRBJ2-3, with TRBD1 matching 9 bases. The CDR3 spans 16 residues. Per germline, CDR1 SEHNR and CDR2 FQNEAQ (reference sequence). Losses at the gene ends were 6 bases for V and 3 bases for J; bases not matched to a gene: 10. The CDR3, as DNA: TGTGCCAGCAGTCGCTACCCGGGACAGGGAACAGATACGCAGTATTTT. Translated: CASSRYPGQGTDTQYF.

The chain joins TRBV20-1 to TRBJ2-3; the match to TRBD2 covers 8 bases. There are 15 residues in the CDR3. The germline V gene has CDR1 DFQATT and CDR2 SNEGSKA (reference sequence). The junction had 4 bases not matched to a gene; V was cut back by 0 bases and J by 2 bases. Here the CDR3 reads CSARDERGPTDTQYF. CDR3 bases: TGCAGTGCTAGAGACGAGCGGGGGCCCACAGATACGCAGTATTTT.

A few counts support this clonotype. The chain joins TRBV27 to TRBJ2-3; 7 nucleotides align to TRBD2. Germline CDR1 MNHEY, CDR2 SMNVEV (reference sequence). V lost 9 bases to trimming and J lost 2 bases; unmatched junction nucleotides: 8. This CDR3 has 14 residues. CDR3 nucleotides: TGTGCCAGTGCGCGGGGGATAAACACAGATACGCAGTATTTT. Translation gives CASARGINTDTQYF.

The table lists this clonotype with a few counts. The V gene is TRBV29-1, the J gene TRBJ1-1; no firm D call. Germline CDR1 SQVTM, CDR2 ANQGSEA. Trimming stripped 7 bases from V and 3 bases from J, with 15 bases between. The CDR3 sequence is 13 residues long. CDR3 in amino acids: CSAEYSRDTEAFF. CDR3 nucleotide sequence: TGCAGCGCCGAGTACTCCCGGGACACTGAAGCTTTCTTT.

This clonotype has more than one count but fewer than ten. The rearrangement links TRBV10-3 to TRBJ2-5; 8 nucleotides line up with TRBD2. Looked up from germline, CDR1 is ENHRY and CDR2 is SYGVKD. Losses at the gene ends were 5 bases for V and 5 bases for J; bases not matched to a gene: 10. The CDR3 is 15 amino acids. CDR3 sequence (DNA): TGTGCCATCAGTAAGACATTAGCGGGGACTGAGACCCAGTACTTC. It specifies CAISKTLAGTETQYF.

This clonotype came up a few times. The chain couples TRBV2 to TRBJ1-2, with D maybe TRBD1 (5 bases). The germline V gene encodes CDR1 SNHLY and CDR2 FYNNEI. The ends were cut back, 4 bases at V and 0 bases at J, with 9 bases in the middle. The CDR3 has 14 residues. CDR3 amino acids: CASSVEGANYGYTF. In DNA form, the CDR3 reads TGTGCCAGCAGTGTAGAAGGGGCTAACTATGGCTACACCTTC.

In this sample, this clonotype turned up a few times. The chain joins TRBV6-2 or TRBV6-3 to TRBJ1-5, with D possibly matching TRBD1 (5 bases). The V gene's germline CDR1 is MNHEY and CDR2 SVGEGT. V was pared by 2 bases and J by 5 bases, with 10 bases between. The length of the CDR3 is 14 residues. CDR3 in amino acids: CASSYLRGDQPQHF. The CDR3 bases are TGTGCCAGCAGTTACCTTCGGGGCGATCAGCCCCAGCATTTT.

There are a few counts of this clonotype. The chain's CDR3 is CASSDDGSYEQYF. DNA of the CDR3: TGTGCCAGCAGCGACGACGGCAGCTACGAGCAGTACTTC. This sequence joins TRBV7-2 and TRBJ2-7, with D unclear. V was pared by 5 bases and J by 3 bases, with 11 bases between. Germline V lookup: CDR1 SGHTA, CDR2 FQGNSA. The CDR3 extends over 13 amino acids.

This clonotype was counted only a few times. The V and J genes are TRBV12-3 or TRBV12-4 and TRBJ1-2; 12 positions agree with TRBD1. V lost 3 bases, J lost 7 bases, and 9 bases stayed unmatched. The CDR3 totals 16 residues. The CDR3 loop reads CASSLGTGGLSFGYTF. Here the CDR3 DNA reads TGTGCCAGCAGTTTGGGGACAGGGGGCCTATCGTTTGGCTACACCTTC.

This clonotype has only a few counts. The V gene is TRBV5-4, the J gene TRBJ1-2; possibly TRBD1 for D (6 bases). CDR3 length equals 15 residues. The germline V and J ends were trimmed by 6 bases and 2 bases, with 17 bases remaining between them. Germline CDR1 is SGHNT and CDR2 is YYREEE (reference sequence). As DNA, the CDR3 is TGTGCCAGCACTCTCCGAGGGGGGCACAACTATGGCTACACCTTC. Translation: CASTLRGGHNYGYTF.

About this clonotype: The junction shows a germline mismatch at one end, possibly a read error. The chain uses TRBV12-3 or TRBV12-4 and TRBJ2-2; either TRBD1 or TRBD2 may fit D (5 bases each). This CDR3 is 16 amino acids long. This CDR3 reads CASSSYGDGITGELFF. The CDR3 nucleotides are TGCGCCAGCAGTTCATACGGGGACGGGATCACCGGGGAGCTGTTTTTT.

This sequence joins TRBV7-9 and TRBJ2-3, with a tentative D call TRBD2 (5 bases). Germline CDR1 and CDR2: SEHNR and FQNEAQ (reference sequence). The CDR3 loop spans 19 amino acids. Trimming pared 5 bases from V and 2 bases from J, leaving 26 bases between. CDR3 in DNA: TGTGCCAGCAGCCTGATCCACCGGACTCACCAACTTTTCACAGATACGCAGTATTTT. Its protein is CASSLIHRTHQLFTDTQYF.

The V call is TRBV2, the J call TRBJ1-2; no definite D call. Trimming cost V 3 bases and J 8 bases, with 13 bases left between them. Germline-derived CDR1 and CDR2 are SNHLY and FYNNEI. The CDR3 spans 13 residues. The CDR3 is CASSDGAEYGYTF. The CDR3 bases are TGTGCCAGCAGTGACGGCGCCGAGTACGGCTACACCTTC.

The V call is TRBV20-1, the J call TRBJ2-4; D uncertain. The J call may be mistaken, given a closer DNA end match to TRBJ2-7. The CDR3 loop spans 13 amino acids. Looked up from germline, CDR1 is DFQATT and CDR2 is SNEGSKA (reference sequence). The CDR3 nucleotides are TGCAGTGCTAGAGAGGCGCAGCTCTACGAGCAGTACTTC. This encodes CSAREAQLYEQYF.

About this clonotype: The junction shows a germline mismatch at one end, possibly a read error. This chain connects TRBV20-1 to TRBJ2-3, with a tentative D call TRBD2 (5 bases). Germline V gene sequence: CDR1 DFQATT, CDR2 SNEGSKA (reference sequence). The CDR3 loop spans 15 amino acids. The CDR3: CSEYPIASSTDTQYF. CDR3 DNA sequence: TGCAGTGAATACCCAATCGCCTCTAGCACAGATACACAGTATTTT.

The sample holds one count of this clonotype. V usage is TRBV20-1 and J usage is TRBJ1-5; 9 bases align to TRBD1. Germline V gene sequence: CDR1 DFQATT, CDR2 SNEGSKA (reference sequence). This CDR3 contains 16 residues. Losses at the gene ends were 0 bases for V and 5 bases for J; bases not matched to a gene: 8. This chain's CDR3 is CSARDEGTGNYQPQHF. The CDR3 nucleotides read TGCAGTGCTAGAGATGAGGGGACAGGGAATTATCAGCCCCAGCATTTT.

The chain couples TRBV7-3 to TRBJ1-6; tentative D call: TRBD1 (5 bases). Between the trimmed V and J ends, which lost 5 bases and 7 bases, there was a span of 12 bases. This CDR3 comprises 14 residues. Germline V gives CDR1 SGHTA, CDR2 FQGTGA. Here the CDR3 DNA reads TGTGCCAGCAGCACCGCGGGGGGAAATTCACCCCTCCACTTT. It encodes CASSTAGGNSPLHF.

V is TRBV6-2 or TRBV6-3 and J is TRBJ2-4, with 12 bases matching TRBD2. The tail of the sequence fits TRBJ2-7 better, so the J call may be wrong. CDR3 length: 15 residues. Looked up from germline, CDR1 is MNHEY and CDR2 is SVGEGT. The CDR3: CANRRLAGESYEQYF. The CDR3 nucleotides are TGTGCCAACAGGCGACTAGCGGGGGAGTCCTACGAGCAGTACTTC.

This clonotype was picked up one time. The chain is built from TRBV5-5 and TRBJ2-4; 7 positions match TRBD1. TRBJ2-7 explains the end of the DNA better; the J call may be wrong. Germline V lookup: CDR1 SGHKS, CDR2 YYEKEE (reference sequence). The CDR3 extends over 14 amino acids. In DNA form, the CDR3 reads TGTGCCAGCAGCTTGTCGCCCAGGGGGTACGAGCAGTACTTC. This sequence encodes CASSLSPRGYEQYF.